The present T cell receptor (beta chain) was sequenced within a study of regulatory T cells in long-lasting Graves disease. General study points: New patients shared fewer public clonotypes (about 1,000) than persistent patients did (approximately 2,700).

Regarding time point: newly diagnosed GD, antithyroid drugs for less than 3 months. RNA from PBMCs was the source of the TCR library. From an endocrinology department in Xi'an, China, came the patients. Investigators prepared the TCR beta libraries by applying iRepertoire HTBI primers and Arm-PCR of CDR3 regions. TCRdb fed the multiplex PCR reads into MiXCR, producing one record per CDR3 protein. The table has 520,000 or so distinct CDR3 sequences, around 12% seen once. The V end was cut by 3 bases, the J end by 1 base, with 9 bases between. The CDR3 has 14 residues. CDR1 and CDR2 (germline): SGHAT, FQDESV (reference sequence). This clonotype was picked up many times. Antigen unknown. Another study also made use of these data, one on T cells in Graves' hyperthyroidism and ophthalmopathy.

The J gene is TRBJ1-1, the V gene TRBV11-1; maybe TRBD1 (6 bases). Sequencing used peripheral blood mononuclear cells (PBMCs), obtained at new diagnosis, from a patient treated with antithyroid drugs. The clonotype comes from a woman in her twenties or thirties with Graves disease. The CDR3 region has the DNA TGTGCCAGCAGCTTTCTACAGGGGAACACTGAAGCTTTCTTT. Translating gives CASSFLQGNTEAFF.